The entry that follows covers one T cell receptor beta chain sequence. Original handling: Quantification of nucleated cells was approximated via reference gene primer amplification. The assay was immunoSEQ multiplex PCR, and TCRdb's table has in-frame clones only and misses some. D and trimming were read from the DNA, whereas the V and J calls and clone size are those reported in that table. In the table there are some 250,000 clones, around 88% of which are singletons. Germline CDR1 is LNHDA and CDR2 is SQIVND (reference sequence). Trimming cost V 3 bases and J 8 bases, with 22 bases left between them. The length of the CDR3 is 16 residues. Clinical history as reported by participants underpinned cohort assignment. Two consecutive negative NP/OP PCR tests, clearance, or resolved symptoms defined Cohort 3 recovery. This entry comes from a study of blood T cell repertoires in COVID-19. About the research overall: Sources were T cells, B-cell-depleted T cells, or PBMCs; the material itself was cDNA or gDNA.

The sequencing input was PBMCs or T cells enriched from blood (not recorded which). The rearrangement links TRBV19 to TRBJ1-2; TRBD1 is a possible D gene (6 bases). The source is a man between 40 and 49 years old who had recovered from COVID-19. In nucleotides, the CDR3 is TGTGCCAGTAGTATTGGGACAAATACCAGGGTTTTGGGCTACACCTTC. Its protein product is CASSIGTNTRVLGYTF.